One T cell receptor (beta chain) is described in this entry. Measured with immunoSEQ multiplex PCR; TCRdb has only the in-frame clones, and not every one. The data hold about 140,000 clones, with 70% to 90% observed a single time. V shed 4 bases, J shed 0 bases, and the junction held 4 bases outside the gene matches. Germline CDR1 reads SGHAT; CDR2 reads FQNNGV. This CDR3 region has 17 residues. The data are from a study of blood T cell repertoires in COVID-19. In the study overall: Nucleic acid was either cDNA or gDNA, and it came from T cells, B-cell-depleted T cells, or PBMCs.

This chain joins TRBV11-2 and TRBJ2-2; TRBD1 agrees at 11 bases. The sequence was obtained from a human donor with acute or convalescent COVID-19. The donor label of this sample is uncertain. The specimen sequenced was peripheral blood. In DNA, the CDR3 is TGTGCCAGCAGCTCGAGGACAGGGGGCCCGAACACCGGGGAGCTGTTTTTT. Translating gives CASSSRTGGPNTGELFF.